What follows are 24 T cell receptor beta chains derived from one specimen sequenced in a study of response to subunit inactivated influenza vaccine. TCRdb re-analysed the RT-PCR reads in MiXCR, keeping a single row per CDR3 protein. The sample holds roughly 650,000 distinct CDR3 sequences; approximately 14% are singletons and the top ten take approximately 10%. This specimen consisted of PBMCs from blood, obtained roughly 12 days after vaccination. The receptors originated from a man between 50 and 59 years old who received an inactivated influenza vaccine.

This sequence joins TRBV15 and TRBJ1-3; perhaps TRBD1 as D (5 bases). Per the germline V gene, CDR1 is LNHNV and CDR2 is YYDKDF (reference sequence). V was cut by 5 bases and J by 2 bases, with 16 bases left in between. This CDR3 is 16 amino acids long. In nucleotides, the CDR3 is TGTGCCACCAGCCCCTCCCGGCTGGGGGCTGGAAACACCATATATTTT. This translates into CATSPSRLGAGNTIYF. Filled out from reference TRBV15 and TRBJ1-3, the complete variable domain reads DAMVIQNPRYQVTQFGKPVTLSCSQTLNHNVMYWYQQKSSQAPKLLFHYYDKDFNNEADTPDNFQSRRPNTSFCFLDIRSPGLGDTAMYLCATSPSRLGAGNTIYFGEGSWLTVV.

This chain uses TRBV20-1 with TRBJ1-2; D is possibly TRBD1 (5 bases). Germline CDR1 is DFQATT and CDR2 is SNEGSKA (reference sequence). There are 11 residues in the CDR3. V was shortened by 7 bases and J by 8 bases, with 14 bases between the two germline ends. CDR3 nucleotides: TGCAGTGGTGACAGAGCCTCCGGCTACACCTTC. Amino acid sequence: CSGDRASGYTF.

This clonotype has more than one count but fewer than ten. This rearrangement joins TRBV6-1 to TRBJ1-1; no clear D. Per germline, CDR1 MNHNS and CDR2 SASEGT. The CDR3 spans 16 residues. V was clipped by 5 bases and J by 0 bases, with 16 bases between them. Written as DNA, the CDR3 is TGTGCCAGCAGTCCGGGCTATACAATCATGAACACTGAAGCTTTCTTT. Translating gives CASSPGYTIMNTEAFF.

Here the CDR3 DNA reads TGTGCCAGCAGCGTAAAGGGACAGGTGACAGATACGCAGTATTTT. Encoded protein: CASSVKGQVTDTQYF. This chain links TRBV9 with TRBJ2-3; TRBD1 matches 8 bases. Germline V gene lookup returns CDR1 SGDLS and CDR2 YYNGEE. Trimming removed 1 base from V and 3 bases from J; junction bases left unmatched: 4. The CDR3 length is 15 residues.

J is TRBJ2-7 and V is TRBV9, with 9 nucleotides matching TRBD1. V lost 3 bases to trimming and J lost 6 bases; unmatched junction nucleotides: 13. There are 16 residues in the CDR3. Germline V gene sequence: CDR1 SGDLS, CDR2 YYNGEE. CDR3 sequence reads: CASSAGQGIADLEQYF. CDR3 nucleotides: TGTGCCAGCAGCGCTGGACAGGGGATTGCAGACCTCGAGCAGTACTTC.

The V gene is TRBV11-3, the J gene TRBJ2-2; D not resolved. The CDR3 is made up of 14 amino acids. Deletions cut 3 bases from V and 3 bases from J, with 8 bases between. CDR1 and CDR2 (germline): SGHNT, YENEEA. DNA for the CDR3: TGTGCCAGCAGCTTTACTATACACACCGGGGAGCTGTTTTTT. Its protein is CASSFTIHTGELFF.

The CDR3 region has the DNA TGTGCCAGCACGAGGGGTCCTACTGGAAACACCATATATTTT. The encoded protein is CASTRGPTGNTIYF. The gene calls are TRBV28 and TRBJ1-3; TRBD1 might be the D (5 bases). Trimming stripped 7 bases from V and 2 bases from J, with 12 bases between. There are 14 residues in the CDR3. The germline CDR1 and CDR2 sequences are MDHEN and SYDVKM.

The chain employs TRBV7-9 and TRBJ2-1, with 11 bases lining up with TRBD2. CDR3 size: 17 residues. CDR1 is SEHNR and CDR2 is FQNEAQ in the germline V gene (reference sequence). V was clipped by 3 bases and J by 0 bases; unmatched bases: 4. CDR3 in amino acids: CASSFALAGGSYNEQFF. CDR3 sequence (DNA): TGTGCCAGCAGCTTCGCCCTAGCGGGAGGCTCCTACAATGAGCAGTTCTTC.

The J gene is TRBJ2-2, the V gene TRBV2, with TRBD2 identical over 7 bases. The CDR3 is made up of 15 amino acids. After removal of 2 bases from V and 0 bases from J, the junction contained 0 bases not matched to a gene. Germline lookup yields CDR1 SNHLY and CDR2 FYNNEI. The CDR3: CASSELAANTGELFF. The CDR3 DNA reads TGTGCCAGCAGTGAACTAGCGGCGAACACCGGGGAGCTGTTTTTT.

This clonotype has more than one count but fewer than ten. The gene calls are TRBV29-1 and TRBJ1-4; D remains unclear. Looked up from germline, CDR1 is SQVTM and CDR2 is ANQGSEA. The CDR3 length is 11 residues. Deletions cut 7 bases from V and 4 bases from J, with 7 bases between. The CDR3 loop is CSGTGNEKLFF. CDR3 nucleotides: TGCAGCGGGACCGGTAATGAAAAACTGTTTTTT.

This clonotype was seen many times. The gene calls are TRBV29-1 and TRBJ2-5, with D perhaps matching TRBD1 (6 bases). The germline V gene encodes CDR1 SQVTM and CDR2 ANQGSEA. V dropped 0 bases and J dropped 2 bases, with 16 bases sitting between them. The CDR3 runs to 16 residues. CDR3 nucleotides: TGCAGCGTTGAAGATCTTGTCTGGGACACGCAAGAGACCCAGTACTTC. This encodes CSVEDLVWDTQETQYF.

As for this clonotype: A much larger clone differs by one base, so this may be a read error. The chain is built from TRBV11-2 and TRBJ2-2; D gene unclear. Trimming stripped 1 base from V and 4 bases from J, with 7 bases between. The germline V gene encodes CDR1 SGHAT and CDR2 FQNNGV. CDR3 length: 14 amino acids. The CDR3 nucleotides are TGTGCCAGCAGCTTAGCCTGGAGCACCGGGGAGCTGTTTTTT. It encodes CASSLAWSTGELFF. Looking up the rest from reference TRBV11-2 and TRBJ2-2 gives the full variable domain: EAGVAQSPRYKIIEKRQSVAFWCNPISGHATLYWYQQILGQGPKLLIQFQNNGVVDDSQLPKDRFSAERLKGVDSTLKIQPAKLEDSAVYLCASSLAWSTGELFFGEGSRLTVL.

The chain joins TRBV5-5 to TRBJ2-7; 10 positions match TRBD1. V lost 4 bases to trimming and J lost 1 base; unmatched junction nucleotides: 5. Germline V gives CDR1 SGHKS, CDR2 YYEKEE (reference sequence). CDR3 length equals 15 residues. The CDR3 loop reads CASSPGQGLSYEQYF. The CDR3 bases are TGTGCCAGCAGCCCGGGACAGGGGCTTTCCTACGAGCAGTACTTC.

The gene calls are TRBV4-3 and TRBJ2-1, with TRBD2 identical over 9 bases. The CDR3 has 16 amino acids. CDR1 is LGHNA and CDR2 is YSLEER in the germline V gene. With 0 bases clipped from V and 7 bases from J, the junction kept 7 bases outside the gene matches. The chain's CDR3 is CASSQDKWRGGNEQFF. Written as DNA, the CDR3 is TGCGCCAGCAGCCAAGATAAATGGCGGGGGGGAAATGAGCAGTTCTTC.

The chain links TRBV28 to TRBJ2-3, with a weak D call TRBD1 (6 bases). Germline assignment: CDR1 MDHEN and CDR2 SYDVKM. The V gene lost 2 bases and the J gene lost 4 bases, with 13 bases spanning the gap. The CDR3 totals 15 residues. For the CDR3, the DNA is TGTGCCAGCAGTTTACTCCAACAGGGTTCAGATACGCAGTATTTT. This encodes CASSLLQQGSDTQYF.

This clonotype was observed at least ten times. CDR3 nucleotide sequence: TGCGCCAGCAGCTTTCAACAGGGGGTTGGCAATGAGCAGTTCTTC. As protein: CASSFQQGVGNEQFF. The chain joins TRBV5-1 to TRBJ2-1; TRBD1 matches 8 bases. This CDR3 is built from 15 residues. The V gene's germline CDR1 is SGHRS and CDR2 YFSETQ. The V and J ends lost 2 bases and 6 bases, in that order; junction bases with no gene match: 7.

This clonotype turned up a few times. The chain is built from TRBV7-6 and TRBJ2-1; D unresolved. The CDR3 sequence is 12 residues long. The V and J ends lost 2 bases and 8 bases respectively, with 7 bases between them. Germline V lookup: CDR1 SGHVS, CDR2 FNYEAQ. The CDR3 loop reads CASSLIPHEQFF. The CDR3 bases are TGTGCCAGCAGCTTAATACCGCATGAGCAGTTCTTC.

The rearrangement joins TRBV29-1 to TRBJ2-1, with D perhaps matching TRBD1 (5 bases). The CDR3 has 11 residues. The ends were cut back, 3 bases at V and 10 bases at J, with 10 bases in the middle. The germline gives CDR1 SQVTM, CDR2 ANQGSEA. DNA of the CDR3: TGCAGCGTTGATCGGGCAGGGGAGCAGTTCTTC. The encoded protein is CSVDRAGEQFF.

As for this clonotype: A much larger clone differs by one base, so this may be a read error. The V gene is TRBV28, the J gene TRBJ1-5; D unclear. The CDR3 consists of 16 residues. The V end lost 5 bases, the J end lost 2 bases, and 16 bases lay between the germline ends. CDR1 MDHEN and CDR2 SYDVKM come from the germline V gene. CDR3 nucleotides: TGTGCCAGCAGTCCTACCGATTTGAGCCGCAATCAGCCCCAGCATTTT. It encodes CASSPTDLSRNQPQHF.

This clonotype was seen more than once but under ten times. The chain joins TRBV6-1 to TRBJ1-5; weak D call: TRBD1 (5 bases). The CDR3 has 13 residues. The germline V and J ends were trimmed by 7 bases and 1 base, with 8 bases remaining between them. The germline CDR1 and CDR2 sequences are MNHNS and SASEGT. DNA of the CDR3: TGTGCCAGCAAAGCAGGGAGCAATCAGCCCCAGCATTTT. Residues: CASKAGSNQPQHF.

Comments on this clonotype: A read error may account for a junction end that differs from germline. The chain uses TRBV6-4 and TRBJ2-2, with D unresolved. The CDR3 runs 13 residues. The germline V gene has CDR1 MRHNA and CDR2 SNTAGT. This chain's CDR3 is CTSRNMGTGELFF. CDR3 DNA sequence: TGTACCAGCAGGAATATGGGCACCGGGGAGCTGTTTTTT.

The chain joins TRBV14 to TRBJ2-3, with unresolved D. Per the germline V gene, CDR1 is SGHDN and CDR2 is FVKESK. V gave up 3 bases and J gave up 6 bases, with 13 bases separating them. The CDR3 extends over 14 amino acids. The CDR3 protein is CASSHQEQSDTQYF. The CDR3 DNA reads as TGTGCCAGCAGCCACCAAGAGCAGTCGGATACGCAGTATTTT.

The J gene is TRBJ2-5, the V gene TRBV9; tentative D call: TRBD1 (5 bases). This CDR3 has 15 residues. Trimming cost V 0 bases and J 2 bases, with 11 bases left between them. Germline V CDR1 and CDR2: SGDLS, YYNGEE. For the CDR3, the DNA is TGTGCCAGCAGCGTAGGGGGCGGACCACAAGAGACCCAGTACTTC. Protein product: CASSVGGGPQETQYF.

This clonotype appeared a few times. This chain links TRBV4-1 with TRBJ2-1; 10 bases are shared with TRBD1. This CDR3 is 16 amino acids long. J was trimmed by 6 bases and V by 4 bases; bases with no gene match: 9. Germline assignment: CDR1 MGHRA and CDR2 YSYEKL. CDR3 sequence (DNA): TGCGCCAGCAGCCCCCACTGGGGACAGGGGCTCAATGAGCAGTTCTTC. This encodes CASSPHWGQGLNEQFF.